Below, 12 T cell receptor beta chains from the same sample are listed, as sequenced in a study of regulatory dendritic cells for organ transplantation. Generated by immunoSEQ multiplex PCR, the TCRdb table keeps only in-frame clones and is missing some. The sample lists 30,000 to 35,000 clones, approximately 91% seen once, with under 0.075% in the top ten. The sequencing input was naive CD4+ T cells from blood. This sample's subset: CD45RA+ naive T cells. These receptors were taken from a human donor in good health.

The rearrangement links TRBV5-1 to TRBJ1-4; no clear D. The CDR3 is made up of 13 amino acids. Germline assignment: CDR1 SGHRS and CDR2 YFSETQ. Trimming left V 3 bases short and J 8 bases short, with 11 bases between. As DNA, the CDR3 is TGCGCCAGCAGCTCCGTGACCGGGGAAAAACTGTTTTTT. The encoded protein is CASSSVTGEKLFF.

The chain is built from TRBV19 and TRBJ1-1; 9 bases fit TRBD1. Germline CDR1 reads LNHDA; CDR2 reads SQIVND (reference sequence). CDR3 size: 13 residues. After removal of 5 bases from V and 4 bases from J, the junction contained 2 bases not matched to a gene. The DNA for the CDR3 is TGTGCCAGTAGTGCACAGGGGGCCACTGAAGCTTTCTTT. It codes for CASSAQGATEAFF. Together with reference TRBV19 and TRBJ1-1, the CDR3 gives the full variable domain: DGGITQSPKYLFRKEGQNVTLSCEQNLNHDAMYWYRQDPGQGLRLIYYSQIVNDFQKGDIAEGYSVSREKKESFPLTVTSAQKNPTAFYLCASSAQGATEAFFGQGTRLTVV.

The V gene is TRBV7-2, the J gene TRBJ2-7, with D unclear. Germline V gene lookup returns CDR1 SGHTA and CDR2 FQGNSA. V lost 1 base and J lost 3, with 7 bases in between. The CDR3 totals 13 residues. In DNA, the CDR3 is TGTGCCAGCAGCTTAGTGGACGGCTACGAGCAGTACTTC. As protein: CASSLVDGYEQYF.

The chain is built from TRBV6-6 and TRBJ1-1, with no clear D. The V end was cut by 0 bases, the J end by 5 bases, with 10 bases between. Per the germline V gene, CDR1 is MNHNY and CDR2 is SVGAGI (reference sequence). This CDR3 contains 14 residues. The CDR3 protein is CASSYSGERTEAFF. As DNA, the CDR3 is TGTGCCAGCAGTTACTCCGGGGAAAGGACTGAAGCTTTCTTT.

This clone is a singleton in its sample. The chain links TRBV11-3 to TRBJ2-2, with a tentative D call TRBD2 (6 bases). The germline V gene has CDR1 SGHNT and CDR2 YENEEA. With 5 bases removed from V and 5 bases from J, the gap between germline ends came to 15 bases. The CDR3 has 15 amino acids. CDR3 sequence reads: CASSTGLAGTGELFF. For the CDR3, the DNA is TGTGCCAGCAGCACGGGACTGGCGGGGACCGGGGAGCTGTTTTTT.

V is TRBV27 and J is TRBJ2-5; TRBD1 agrees at 7 bases. The DNA end lines up better with TRBJ2-7; the J call may be wrong. The CDR3 spans 13 residues. Germline V CDR1 and CDR2: MNHEY, SMNVEV (reference sequence). CDR3 amino acids: CASKTGNFNEQYF. In DNA, the CDR3 is TGTGCCAGCAAGACAGGGAATTTTAACGAGCAGTACTTC.

This rearrangement joins TRBV5-1 to TRBJ2-2, with TRBD2 as a possible D gene (5 bases). This CDR3 comprises 15 residues. Germline V CDR1 and CDR2: SGHRS, YFSETQ. The V gene lost 4 bases and the J gene lost 6 bases, with 16 bases spanning the gap. The CDR3 spells CASSLGGLRAGELFF. Here the CDR3 DNA reads TGCGCCAGCAGCCTAGGAGGCCTGAGGGCCGGGGAGCTGTTTTTT.

The CDR3 spells CASSLGGPPQETQYF. CDR3 sequence (DNA): TGTGCCAGCAGCTTAGGGGGGCCCCCACAAGAGACCCAGTACTTC. The V call is TRBV7-2, the J call TRBJ2-5; D might be TRBD1 (6 bases). In germline, CDR1 is SGHTA, CDR2 FQGNSA. V shed 1 base and J shed 2 bases, with 11 bases lying between them. The CDR3 spans 15 residues.

J is TRBJ1-3 and V is TRBV6-6, with TRBD1 as a possible D gene (6 bases). V gave up 3 bases and J gave up 1 base, with 13 bases separating them. The V gene's germline CDR1 is MNHNY and CDR2 SVGAGI (reference sequence). The CDR3 is made up of 16 amino acids. The CDR3 here is CASSYGGSLSGNTIYF. CDR3 sequence (DNA): TGTGCCAGCAGTTATGGGGGCTCCCTTTCTGGAAACACCATATATTTT.

The J gene is TRBJ2-7, the V gene TRBV19; a weak D match, TRBD2 (5 bases). Germline V gene sequence: CDR1 LNHDA, CDR2 SQIVND (reference sequence). The CDR3 is made up of 16 amino acids. V lost 5 bases and J lost 1, with 18 bases in between. This CDR3 is CASSPRGSAASYEQYF. CDR3 DNA sequence: TGTGCCAGTAGTCCCCGCGGGTCAGCCGCTTCCTACGAGCAGTACTTC.

V gene TRBV27 combines with J gene TRBJ1-2; D not certain. The germline CDR1 and CDR2 sequences are MNHEY and SMNVEV (reference sequence). V lost 5 bases and J lost 5, with 12 bases in between. There are 13 residues in the CDR3. CDR3 in amino acids: CASSRADGYGYTF. In nucleotides, the CDR3 is TGTGCCAGCAGTCGGGCGGACGGGTATGGCTACACCTTC.

J is TRBJ1-1 and V is TRBV5-1; possibly TRBD1 for D (6 bases). The length of the CDR3 is 15 residues. Germline CDR1 SGHRS, CDR2 YFSETQ. V was clipped by 0 bases and J by 5 bases, with 14 bases between them. CDR3 bases: TGCGCCAGCAGCTTGGAAGGGACATGGGGTACTGAAGCTTTCTTT. Its translation: CASSLEGTWGTEAFF.